The 10 T cell receptor beta chains below come from one sample, sequenced in a study of blood T cell repertoires in COVID-19 (dated by TCRdb to the early 2020s). Library generation was performed with the immunoSEQ multiplex PCR assay. TCRdb retrieved this table from immuneACCESS and kept in-frame rearrangements only. Not all clones are present; in checked studies, unresolved V genes account for under half, and no reason is known for the remainder. A total of around 700,000 clones appear in this sample, around 90% of them only once. The leading ten clones occupy roughly 0.26% of the sample. Specimen: peripheral blood. All receptors come from a woman between 18 and 29 years old with acute or convalescent COVID-19.

The rearrangement joins TRBV7-9 to TRBJ2-3; 14 bases are shared with TRBD2. The CDR3 spans 16 residues. V shed 7 bases, J shed 4 bases, and the junction held 7 bases outside the gene matches. Germline V gene data show CDR1 as SEHNR and CDR2 as FQNEAQ (reference sequence). CDR3 coding DNA: TGTGCCAGCAAACGGACTAGCGGGGGGCAGGCAGATACGCAGTATTTT. Translating gives CASKRTSGGQADTQYF.

The CDR3 bases are TGTGCCAGCAGTTCCTTTGGGGCCGGGGGGGAGCTGTTTTTT. This gives the protein CASSSFGAGGELFF. The J gene is TRBJ2-2, the V gene TRBV6-6, with D perhaps TRBD1 (5 bases). V lost 4 bases and J 8 bases, leaving 14 bases between the germline ends. The CDR3 extends over 14 amino acids. CDR1 and CDR2 from the germline V gene are MNHNY and SVGAGI (reference sequence).

The chain uses TRBV24-1 and TRBJ1-2; D remains unclear. Trimming cost V 2 bases and J 6 bases, with 9 bases left between them. Germline V gives CDR1 KGHDR, CDR2 SFDVKD. The CDR3 runs 13 residues. The chain's CDR3 is CATSDSYNNGYTF. CDR3 nucleotide sequence: TGTGCCACCAGTGATTCATACAACAATGGCTACACCTTC.

The chain recombines TRBV6-5 with TRBJ1-1, with 7 bases that match TRBD1. J lost 0 bases, V lost 0 bases, and 4 bases had no gene match. The CDR3 extends over 16 amino acids. The germline V gene has CDR1 MNHEY and CDR2 SVGAGI. The chain's CDR3 is CASSYSRGLMNTEAFF. DNA of the CDR3: TGTGCCAGCAGTTACTCGAGGGGGCTGATGAACACTGAAGCTTTCTTT.

The chain links TRBV6-5 to TRBJ1-4, with 8 positions matching TRBD1. The CDR3 extends over 14 amino acids. The germline gives CDR1 MNHEY, CDR2 SVGAGI. Unmatched junction bases numbered 5, after V lost 2 bases and J lost 9 bases. The CDR3 loop is CASSYRQGRKKLFF. The DNA for the CDR3 is TGTGCCAGCAGTTACCGACAGGGGAGGAAAAAACTGTTTTTT.

The CDR3 loop reads CASSLEGWENEQYF. The DNA for the CDR3 is TGTGCCAGCAGCTTAGAGGGGTGGGAAAACGAGCAGTACTTC. This chain uses TRBV7-9 with TRBJ2-7, with a tentative D call TRBD1 (5 bases). The germline CDR1 and CDR2 sequences are SEHNR and FQNEAQ (reference sequence). V was shortened by 1 base and J by 5 bases, with 12 bases between the two germline ends. The CDR3 contains 14 residues. Using reference TRBV7-9 and TRBJ2-7 for the parts outside the CDR3, the full variable domain is DTGVSQNPRHKITKRGQNVTFRCDPISEHNRLYWYRQTLGQGPEFLTYFQNEAQLEKSRLLSDRFSAERPKGSFSTLEIQRTEQGDSAMYLCASSLEGWENEQYFGPGTRLTVT.

The chain joins TRBV12-5 to TRBJ2-1; TRBD2 matches 11 bases. Germline trimming cut 5 bases from V and 10 bases from J; bases unmatched to any gene: 13. Germline V lookup: CDR1 LGHNT, CDR2 FRNRAP. This CDR3 has 16 residues. The CDR3 region has the DNA TGTGCTAGTGGTCTCCGACTAGCGGGGACGACTTGGGAGCAGTTCTTC. Translating gives CASGLRLAGTTWEQFF. Combining the CDR3 with reference TRBV12-5 and TRBJ2-1 gives the whole variable domain DARVTQTPRHKVTEMGQEVTMRCQPILGHNTVFWYRQTMMQGLELLAYFRNRAPLDDSGMPKDRFSAEMPDATLATLKIQPSEPRDSAVYFCASGLRLAGTTWEQFFGPGTRLTVL.

CDR3 DNA sequence: TGCAGCGTTGGCCTAGGGGGCATTCAGTACTTC. This gives the protein CSVGLGGIQYF. The chain links TRBV29-1 to TRBJ2-4, with D possibly being TRBD1 (6 bases). Germline CDR1 and CDR2: SQVTM and ANQGSEA. Trimming shortened V by 4 bases and J by 9 bases, and 10 bases separated the two germline ends. The CDR3 is 11 amino acids.

The V gene is TRBV5-4, the J gene TRBJ1-2; D is ambiguous. The CDR3 covers 14 residues. Looked up from germline, CDR1 is SGHNT and CDR2 is YYREEE (reference sequence). Trimming removed 4 bases at V and 4 bases at J, with 14 bases between. CDR3 in DNA: TGTGCCAGCAGCCGTCGGGAGACTGTCTATGGCTACACCTTC. Its protein product is CASSRRETVYGYTF.

This rearrangement joins TRBV5-4 to TRBJ1-2; D is perhaps TRBD1 (5 bases). This CDR3 contains 13 residues. The V gene lost 5 bases and the J gene lost 6 bases, with 14 bases spanning the gap. Germline values: CDR1 SGHNT, CDR2 YYREEE (reference sequence). In DNA form, the CDR3 reads TGTGCCAGCAGGACATACGGGGGTCATGGCTACACCTTC. Protein sequence: CASRTYGGHGYTF.